This T cell receptor (beta chain) was captured by sequencing in a study of technical replicates of blood from several donors. V shed 3 bases, J shed 7 bases, and the junction held 17 bases outside the gene matches. CDR1 GTSNPN and CDR2 SVGIG come from the germline V gene (reference sequence). CDR3 length: 17 amino acids. Sequenced by immunoSEQ multiplex PCR; TCRdb stores in-frame clones only, minus some. The sample carries roughly 69,000 clones, 95% to 98% recorded once. The receptor comes from a human donor in good health. Sequenced sample: T cells isolated from PBMCs. The chain links TRBV30 to TRBJ1-4, with 7 bases aligning to TRBD1. The CDR3 DNA reads TGTGCCTGGAGCCCTTCTAATGGGCTAGGGGGCAGTGAAAAACTGTTTTTT. Its protein is CAWSPSNGLGGSEKLFF. Looking up the rest from reference TRBV30 and TRBJ1-4 gives the full variable domain: SQTIHQWPATLVQPVGSPLSLECTVEGTSNPNLYWYRQAAGRGLQLLFYSVGIGQISSEVPQNLSASRPQDRQFILSSKKLLLSDSGFYLCAWSPSNGLGGSEKLFFGSGTQLSVL.